What follows are 13 T cell receptor beta chains derived from one specimen sequenced in a study of blood T cell repertoires in COVID-19. Data came from immunoSEQ multiplex PCR; TCRdb stores just in-frame clones and leaves some out. The table has 40,000 to 50,000 clones, approximately 90% seen once; the top ten hold about 4.8%. The sequenced material came from peripheral blood. These receptors all stem from a human donor in a cohort sampled during active COVID-19.

This clone was seen only a few times. The chain links TRBV5-1 to TRBJ2-1, with D tentatively TRBD1 (5 bases). Germline V gene data show CDR1 as SGHRS and CDR2 as YFSETQ. The CDR3 loop spans 15 amino acids. V was trimmed by 1 base and J by 3 bases, leaving 11 bases between them. This chain's CDR3 is CASSLLGRDYNEQFF. CDR3 bases: TGCGCCAGCAGCTTGTTGGGCAGGGACTACAATGAGCAGTTCTTC. Variable domain in full (rest from reference TRBV5-1 and TRBJ2-1): KAGVTQTPRYLIKTRGQQVTLSCSPISGHRSVSWYQQTPGQGLQFLFEYFSETQRNKGNFPGRFSGRQFSNSRSEMNVSTLELGDSALYLCASSLLGRDYNEQFFGPGTRLTVL.

The chain joins TRBV27 to TRBJ2-4; D possibly corresponds to TRBD2 (6 bases). CDR1 and CDR2 (germline): MNHEY, SMNVEV (reference sequence). Trimming pared 8 bases from V and 7 bases from J, leaving 12 bases between. The CDR3 totals 12 residues. The CDR3 reads CASPGLTNIQYF. Written as DNA, the CDR3 is TGTGCCAGCCCGGGACTCACCAACATTCAGTACTTC.

V usage is TRBV5-6 and J usage is TRBJ2-7; D may be TRBD1 (6 bases). Germline values: CDR1 SGHDT, CDR2 YYEEEE. The CDR3 length is 15 residues. The ends were cut back, 0 bases at V and 0 bases at J, with 10 bases in the middle. CDR3 in amino acids: CASSLGGGPSYEQYF. The CDR3 coding sequence is TGTGCCAGCAGCTTGGGAGGGGGACCCTCCTACGAGCAGTACTTC.

This clone was recorded once. This chain connects TRBV28 to TRBJ2-1; TRBD2 matches 7 bases. Germline CDR1 is MDHEN and CDR2 is SYDVKM. The V segment lost 6 bases and the J segment 4 bases; nucleotides outside the gene matches: 6. This CDR3 contains 14 residues. The CDR3 nucleotides read TGTGCCAGCAGCTCGGGACTATTGTACAATGAGCAGTTCTTC. Its protein is CASSSGLLYNEQFF.

This clone turned up a few times. The V and J genes are TRBV6-4 and TRBJ2-3, with TRBD2 as a possible D gene (5 bases). Germline V CDR1 and CDR2: MRHNA, SNTAGT. The V end was cut by 3 bases, the J end by 1 base, with 11 bases between. This CDR3 comprises 15 residues. This CDR3 is CASSEGSVGTDTQYF. CDR3 DNA sequence: TGTGCCAGCAGTGAGGGTAGCGTGGGCACAGATACGCAGTATTTT.

The V gene is TRBV3-1 (or the pseudogene TRBV3-2), the J gene TRBJ2-3; the match to TRBD1 covers 10 bases. Germline V gives CDR1 LGHDT, CDR2 YNNKEL (reference sequence). The CDR3 contains 15 residues. V trimming: 6 bases; J trimming: 4 bases; junction bases outside the gene matches: 7. The CDR3 DNA is TGTGCCAGCAGTCGGACAGGGGGTCGGGCAGATACGCAGTATTTT. This gives the protein CASSRTGGRADTQYF.

The gene calls are TRBV27 and TRBJ2-1, with 13 bases that match TRBD2. Germline CDR1 is MNHEY and CDR2 is SMNVEV (reference sequence). The CDR3 is 17 amino acids. V lost 5 bases, J lost 8 bases, and 12 bases stayed unmatched. The CDR3 sequence is CASSPDRLAGGGYEQFF. DNA of the CDR3: TGTGCCAGCAGTCCGGACCGACTAGCGGGAGGAGGCTATGAGCAGTTCTTC.

This clone was detected a few times. This chain uses TRBV7-3 with TRBJ1-2, with 9 bases aligning to TRBD1. Unmatched junction bases numbered 6, after V lost 5 bases and J lost 8 bases. The germline V gene has CDR1 SGHTA and CDR2 FQGTGA. There are 13 residues in the CDR3. The CDR3 DNA reads TGTGCCAGCAGCCAGGACAGGGGTCGCGGCTACACCTTC. The encoded protein is CASSQDRGRGYTF.

This chain connects TRBV7-3 to TRBJ2-3; perhaps TRBD1 as D (5 bases). The length of the CDR3 is 13 residues. The germline gives CDR1 SGHTA, CDR2 FQGTGA. V lost 4 bases and J lost 4, with 9 bases in between. The CDR3 loop is CASSSDIADTQYF. In nucleotides, the CDR3 is TGTGCCAGCAGCTCGGACATAGCAGATACGCAGTATTTT.

The V gene is TRBV4-1, the J gene TRBJ2-5, with 11 bases identical to TRBD2. The CDR3 spans 15 residues. The ends lost 4 bases at V and 2 bases at J; junction bases unmatched: 3. Germline V gene sequence: CDR1 MGHRA, CDR2 YSYEKL. CDR3 in amino acids: CASSPGTSGQETQYF. The CDR3, as DNA: TGCGCCAGCAGCCCCGGGACTAGCGGTCAAGAGACCCAGTACTTC.

The rearrangement uses TRBV2 and TRBJ2-4, with 7 nucleotides matching TRBD1. The V gene end was trimmed by 4 bases and the J gene end by 2 bases; junction bases not matched to a gene: 8. The CDR3 covers 16 residues. In germline, CDR1 is SNHLY, CDR2 FYNNEI. CDR3: CASSVHRGATKNIQYF. The CDR3 nucleotides read TGTGCCAGCAGTGTCCACAGGGGCGCGACCAAAAACATTCAGTACTTC.

CDR3 sequence: CASSIAGGQGASGANVLTF. The CDR3 DNA reads TGTGCCAGCAGTATAGCCGGGGGACAGGGGGCTTCTGGGGCCAACGTCCTGACTTTC. The chain is built from TRBV28 and TRBJ2-6; 12 nucleotides align to TRBD1. J gave up 1 base and V 5 bases, and 9 bases lay outside the gene matches. Germline CDR1 is MDHEN and CDR2 is SYDVKM. This CDR3 has 19 amino acids. Using reference TRBV28 and TRBJ2-6 for the parts outside the CDR3, the full variable domain is DVKVTQSSRYLVKRTGEKVFLECVQDMDHENMFWYRQDPGLGLRLIYFSYDVKMKEKGDIPEGYSVSREKKERFSLILESASTNQTSMYLCASSIAGGQGASGANVLTFGAGSRLTVL.

The chain is built from TRBV4-1 and TRBJ2-2; 11 bases agree with TRBD2. Trimming at V came to 6 bases and at J to 3 bases, leaving 9 bases not matched to a gene. The CDR3 loop spans 17 amino acids. Germline CDR1 is MGHRA and CDR2 is YSYEKL. In nucleotides, the CDR3 is TGCGCCAGCAGAAAGACTAGCGGGATATGGGACACCGGGGAGCTGTTTTTT. This codes for CASRKTSGIWDTGELFF.